The rows below give T cell receptor beta chains drawn from one sample of a study of molecular identifiers for immune sequencing clone quantification. TCRdb used MiXCR to reprocess the PCR reads, holding one entry per CDR3 protein. The sample gives around 40,000 distinct CDR3 sequences, approximately 19% of which show up once; 0.9% to 1.2% is in the top ten. The source material was naive CD8+ T cells from blood, with Jurkat cell RNA spiked in. The origin of the receptors is a human donor in good health. Some libraries in this study had Jurkat cell RNA spiked in. Each CDR3 is given with its conserved first and last residue. Each record gives: CDR3 protein, CDR3 DNA, D gene, J gene, V gene, clone size. D genes are given only for firm matches. Expanded clones are given a class, and other clones once, few, many or no size at all.

CASSPPDWQDDTTGELFF | TGTGCCAGTAGTCCCCCGGATTGGCAGGACGATACCACCGGGGAGCTGTTTTTT | NA | TRBJ2-2 | TRBV19 | many
CASSLVEETQYF | TGTGCCAGCAGCTTGGTAGAAGAGACCCAGTACTTC | NA | TRBJ2-5 | TRBV5-6 | many
CASSGGFSGGALEQYF | TGTGCCAGCAGCGGGGGGTTTAGCGGGGGGGCCCTCGAGCAGTACTTC | TRBD2 | TRBJ2-7 | TRBV25-1 | many
CASSSSRITGGAGQPQHF | TGTGCCAGCAGCTCGTCAAGGATCACAGGGGGCGCAGGTCAGCCCCAGCATTTT | TRBD1 | TRBJ1-5 | TRBV7-9 | many
CSAPEIGGSAVTDIQYF | TGCAGTGCTCCGGAAATAGGGGGTTCCGCAGTAACGGACATTCAGTACTTC | NA | TRBJ2-4 | TRBV20-1 | many
CASTSTSAPTDTQYF | TGTGCCAGCACCTCCACTAGCGCCCCCACAGATACGCAGTATTTT | TRBD2 | TRBJ2-3 | TRBV6-2/TRBV6-3 | medium-sized
CASSTATPEQYF | TGTGCCAGCAGCACAGCCACTCCCGAGCAGTACTTC | NA | TRBJ2-7 | TRBV7-9 | many
CAWRQLEDYGYTF | TGTGCCTGGAGACAACTGGAAGACTATGGCTACACCTTC | NA | TRBJ1-2 | TRBV30 | NA
CASSLDRGENEQFF | TGTGCCAGCAGCCTGGACAGAGGCGAAAATGAGCAGTTCTTC | NA | TRBJ2-1 | TRBV5-3 | NA
CARGQENTGELFF | TGTGCCCGGGGACAGGAAAACACCGGGGAGCTGTTTTTT | TRBD1 | TRBJ2-2 | TRBV30 | many
CSAIRVGQGYEQYF | TGCAGTGCTATCCGGGTGGGACAGGGCTACGAGCAGTACTTC | TRBD1 | TRBJ2-7 | TRBV20-1 | medium-sized
CASSPAPGADRGFRVAFF | TGTGCCAGCAGCCCGGCCCCTGGGGCCGACAGAGGGTTTCGAGTAGCTTTCTTT | NA | TRBJ1-1 | TRBV7-9 | few
CASSQRDREYGYTF | TGCGCCAGCAGCCAAAGGGACAGGGAGTATGGCTACACCTTC | TRBD1 | TRBJ1-2 | TRBV4-1 | many
CASSFPPGGIQETQYF | TGTGCCAGCAGTTTCCCCCCCGGGGGGATTCAAGAGACCCAGTACTTC | TRBD2 | TRBJ2-5 | TRBV28 | many
CASSSNEGRRYGYTF | TGTGCCAGCAGTTCGAACGAAGGACGGCGATATGGCTACACCTTC | NA | TRBJ1-2 | TRBV6-2/TRBV6-3 | few
CASSPTGVFRTDTQYF | TGTGCCAGCAGTCCTACGGGGGTATTCCGCACAGATACGCAGTATTTT | NA | TRBJ2-3 | TRBV6-2/TRBV6-3 | many
CATRGGTTEAFF | TGTGCCACCAGGGGGGGAACGACTGAAGCTTTCTTT | TRBD1 | TRBJ1-1 | TRBV7-9 | many
CASSLLSGGNTGELFF | TGTGCCAGCAGTTTGTTGAGCGGGGGGAACACCGGGGAGCTGTTTTTT | TRBD2 | TRBJ2-2 | TRBV6-5 | many
CAGLAGEDTQYF | TGTGCCGGACTAGCGGGCGAAGATACGCAGTATTTT | TRBD2 | TRBJ2-3 | TRBV30 | many
CASGVGRVSYEQYF | TGTGCCAGCGGGGTCGGGAGGGTCTCCTACGAGCAGTACTTC | TRBD2 | TRBJ2-7 | TRBV28 | few
CASSLTPGTELLSGANVLTF | TGTGCCAGCAGCTTGACTCCCGGGACAGAGCTACTCTCTGGGGCCAACGTCCTGACTTTC | TRBD1 | TRBJ2-6 | TRBV5-3 | NA
CASSQDRSTYEQYF | TGCGCCAGCAGCCAAGATCGGTCAACCTACGAGCAGTACTTC | NA | TRBJ2-7 | TRBV4-3 | many
CASSLQGTGRADTQYF | TGTGCCAGCAGCTTGCAAGGGACAGGGAGAGCAGATACGCAGTATTTT | TRBD1 | TRBJ2-3 | TRBV5-4 | few
CASSYREGYEQYF | TGTGCCAGCAGTTACAGGGAGGGCTACGAGCAGTACTTC | NA | TRBJ2-7 | TRBV27 | many
CASSSDKAYNNEQFF | TGTGCCAGCAGCTCAGACAAGGCCTACAACAATGAGCAGTTCTTC | NA | TRBJ2-1 | TRBV5-3 | few
CASSQDRARRYNEQFF | TGCGCCAGCAGCCAAGATCGGGCTAGGCGTTACAATGAGCAGTTCTTC | NA | TRBJ2-1 | TRBV4-3 | many
CVSGPVGFTEAFF | TGTGTCAGCGGACCCGTGGGGTTCACTGAAGCTTTCTTT | NA | TRBJ1-1 | TRBV27 | NA
CATSRFPGLAEQYF | TGTGCCACCAGCAGATTCCCGGGACTAGCCGAACAGTACTTC | TRBD2 | TRBJ2-5 | TRBV15 | many
CASSLVAQGKNTDTQYF | TGTGCCAGCAGTTTAGTAGCTCAGGGGAAAAACACAGATACGCAGTATTTT | NA | TRBJ2-3 | TRBV12-3/TRBV12-4 | many
CSVELAGGADTQYF | TGCAGCGTCGAGTTAGCGGGAGGAGCAGATACGCAGTATTTT | TRBD2 | TRBJ2-3 | TRBV29-1 | many
CASSRRVVLWANVLTF | TGCGCCAGCAGCCGGAGGGTAGTACTCTGGGCCAACGTCCTGACTTTC | NA | TRBJ2-6 | TRBV5-1 | NA
CSAREGGLGGYGYTF | TGCAGTGCTAGGGAGGGAGGGCTTGGTGGCTATGGCTACACCTTC | NA | TRBJ1-2 | TRBV20-1 | many
CASSPPQGSNEQFF | TGTGCCAGCAGCCCGCCGCAAGGGTCAAATGAGCAGTTCTTC | NA | TRBJ2-1 | TRBV7-9 | NA
CASSFQVNSGANVLTF | TGTGCCAGCAGTTTCCAGGTTAACTCTGGGGCCAACGTCCTGACTTTC | NA | TRBJ2-6 | TRBV12-3/TRBV12-4 | many
CASSLWDTTYEQYF | TGCGCCAGCAGTCTATGGGACACTACCTACGAGCAGTACTTC | NA | TRBJ2-7 | TRBV23-1 | few
CASSQGLSGGNEQFF | TGCGCCAGCAGCCAGGGACTTTCCGGCGGGAATGAGCAGTTCTTC | NA | TRBJ2-1 | TRBV4-1 | NA
CASSMYSGANVLTF | TGTGCCAGTAGTATGTACTCTGGGGCCAACGTCCTGACTTTC | NA | TRBJ2-6 | TRBV19 | many
CASSLVRYEQYF | TGTGCCAGCAGCCTGGTCCGCTACGAGCAGTACTTC | NA | TRBJ2-7 | TRBV7-9 | many
CASSQGRADTQYF | TGTGCCAGCAGCCAAGGGAGGGCAGATACGCAGTATTTT | NA | TRBJ2-3 | TRBV14 | many
CASSLSSVVISGTYEQYF | TGTGCCAGCAGTTTATCCTCGGTGGTGATTAGCGGAACCTACGAGCAGTACTTC | NA | TRBJ2-7 | TRBV28 | many
CASSFKGGGPAENIQYF | TGTGCCAGCAGTTTTAAGGGGGGGGGGCCGGCCGAAAACATTCAGTACTTC | NA | TRBJ2-4 | TRBV12-3/TRBV12-4 | few
CASSLTGQGRAGELFF | TGTGCCAGCAGTTTAACGGGACAGGGGAGGGCCGGGGAGCTGTTTTTT | TRBD1 | TRBJ2-2 | TRBV28 | many
CASSSITGGRRPQHF | TGTGCCAGCAGCTCCATCACAGGGGGAAGGCGGCCCCAGCATTTT | TRBD1 | TRBJ1-5 | TRBV7-9 | few
CASSLIDSPYGYAF | TGTGCCAGCAGCTTAATCGACAGTCCCTATGGCTACGCCTTC | NA | TRBJ1-2 | TRBV7-9 | NA
CASGWTYNEQFF | TGTGCTTCCGGGTGGACCTACAATGAGCAGTTCTTC | NA | TRBJ2-1 | TRBV12-3/TRBV12-4 | few
CASGTHRDNQPQHF | TGTGCTAGTGGAACCCACAGGGACAATCAGCCCCAGCATTTT | NA | TRBJ1-5 | TRBV12-5 | many
CASSIDPAGMDIQYF | TGTGCCAGTAGTATAGATCCGGCAGGGATGGACATTCAGTACTTC | NA | TRBJ2-4 | TRBV19 | NA
CASSLASSGSHEQFF | TGTGCCAGCAGCTTAGCATCTAGCGGGAGTCATGAGCAGTTCTTC | TRBD2 | TRBJ2-1 | TRBV7-9 | NA
CASSLHGGFEDTQYF | TGTGCCAGCAGCTTACACGGGGGGTTTGAAGATACGCAGTATTTT | TRBD2 | TRBJ2-3 | TRBV11-2 | NA